This T cell receptor beta chain was retrieved from a study of shared clonotypes between healthy human individuals. Notes on the study in general: Non-shared clonotypes had lower generation probabilities than clonotypes shared by all four sorted-subset donors.

The CDR3 consists of 16 residues. The germline gives CDR1 MDHEN, CDR2 SYDVKM. Trimming stripped 5 bases from V and 5 bases from J, with 21 bases between. Concerning this clone: Its target is not known.

The assay ran at deep level. TCRdb's copy holds only in-frame clones and misses some; the assay was immunoSEQ multiplex PCR. In the table there are about 1.5 million clones, 95% to 99% of which are singletons. Donors were healthy HIV-negative adults without recently reported acute infections or vaccinations. The sequence was collected from a man younger than 40 in good health. The material sequenced was naive CD4+ T cells sorted from blood. Subset noted: CD45RA+ positively selected. This chain links TRBV28 with TRBJ2-5, with D possibly being TRBD2 (7 bases). CDR3 DNA sequence: TGTGCCAGCAGTCCCCAGGTCGGGGGGCGAGGGGAGACCCAGTACTTC. This sequence encodes CASSPQVGGRGETQYF.